This record looks at one T cell receptor beta chain sequence and its context. This sample stems from a study of control samples from healthy donors and cancer patients. Libraries were prepared by immunoSEQ multiplex PCR; TCRdb keeps only in-frame clonotypes and omits some of them. Seen here are around 100,000 clones, approximately 84% observed once, and the top ten hold about 20%. Trimming removed 4 bases from V and 3 bases from J, with 18 bases in between. The CDR3 has 16 amino acids. Germline V gives CDR1 MNHNS, CDR2 SASEGT. The chain uses TRBV6-1 and TRBJ2-5, with D possibly TRBD1 on 5 matching bases. The specimen sequenced was blood. This sequence was found in a woman aged 45-59 years in good health. CDR3 sequence: CASSGGKIGVKETQYF. The CDR3 DNA sequence: TGTGCCAGCAGTGGGGGCAAGATCGGAGTTAAAGAGACCCAGTACTTC.